This paragraph reports one T cell receptor (beta chain). The table came from immunoSEQ multiplex PCR; TCRdb's copy has only in-frame clones and leaves some out. The table records roughly 230,000 clones, 89% of them present only once. The sample originates from a study of blood T cell repertoires in COVID-19. From germline, CDR1 is LGHNT and CDR2 FRNRAP. CDR3 size: 16 residues. After removal of 0 bases from V and 6 bases from J, the junction contained 8 bases not matched to a gene. This chain connects TRBV12-5 to TRBJ1-5, with 7 positions matching TRBD1. This TCR was recovered from a woman aged 40-49 years who had recovered from COVID-19. The sequencing input was peripheral blood. DNA of the CDR3: TGTGCTAGTGGTTTGGTAAGGGGGCAAGGGACTCAGCCCCAGCATTTT. Its protein product is CASGLVRGQGTQPQHF.